What follows describes a single TCR beta chain. The antigen remains unidentified. The data originate from a study of T cells in pancreatic ductal adenocarcinoma. Study results and limitations: No significant tumor-blood clonality difference; means were about 0.12 and 0.07. The resected pancreatic cancer cohort was biased toward the minority with early-stage disease. Tumor-versus-blood clonality comparisons may be biased toward lower tumor diversity. Compared with tumor, blood showed more total productive templates and roughly 8.1-fold more clonotypes.

The selected patients with pancreatic ductal adenocarcinoma had surgery but no neoadjuvant therapy. The CDR3 loop spans 15 amino acids. Germline CDR1 reads SGHDT; CDR2 reads YYEEEE. The trim removed 1 base at V and 4 bases at J, leaving 3 bases unmatched. Data came from immunoSEQ multiplex PCR; TCRdb stores just in-frame clones and leaves some out. The sample contains 4,500 to 7,000 clones, around 74% of which appear only once. The sequenced sample consisted of pancreatic tumor tissue. The chain joins TRBV5-6 to TRBJ2-1; TRBD2 agrees at 9 bases. This clonotype was obtained from a human donor with pancreatic ductal adenocarcinoma. CDR3 DNA sequence: TGTGCCAGCAGCTTGTTTAGCGGGGGATACAATGAGCAGTTCTTC. Its protein is CASSLFSGGYNEQFF.